This T cell receptor (beta chain) was documented in a study of T cells in lung cancer brain metastases. TCRdb's copy holds only in-frame clones and misses some; the assay was immunoSEQ multiplex PCR. The sample shows 1,000 to 1,500 clones, about nine tenths of them seen only once. This CDR3 has 14 amino acids. Unmatched junction bases numbered 4, after V lost 4 bases and J lost 4 bases. Germline V gives CDR1 LNHNV, CDR2 YYDKDF (reference sequence). This receptor was identified in a man between 65 and 79 years old with non-small cell lung cancer that had spread to the brain. The chain couples TRBV15 to TRBJ1-2; TRBD1 matches 9 bases. The sequenced sample consisted of tumor tissue from a brain metastasis. The CDR3 loop reads CATSTGQGPYGYTF. The CDR3 DNA is TGTGCCACCAGCACGGGACAGGGCCCCTATGGCTACACCTTC.